The 7 T cell receptor beta chains below come from one sample, sequenced in a study of regulatory T cells in long-lasting Graves disease. Time point here: newly diagnosed GD, antithyroid drugs for less than 3 months. PBMCs provided the RNA from which the TCR library was made. Library construction for TCR beta used iRepertoire HTBI primers and Arm-PCR of CDR3 regions. Via MiXCR, TCRdb re-called the multiplex PCR reads, giving one row per CDR3 protein. The sample has around 320,000 distinct CDR3 sequences; 16% are singletons. These data also formed part of another study, on T cells in Graves' hyperthyroidism and ophthalmopathy.

Sequencing used peripheral blood mononuclear cells (PBMCs), obtained at new diagnosis, from a patient treated with antithyroid drugs. These receptors all stem from a man between 35 and 55 years old with Graves disease.

This clonotype was found many times. The chain has TRBV27 and TRBJ1-2; D is uncertain. Trimming took off 5 bases at V and 2 bases at J, with 15 bases between the two ends. Germline V gene data show CDR1 as MNHEY and CDR2 as SMNVEV (reference sequence). The CDR3 length is 15 residues. Here the CDR3 DNA reads TGTGCCAGCAGTCCTGGGCCCGCTGGGAACTATGGCTACACCTTC. Protein: CASSPGPAGNYGYTF.

The sample holds a few counts of this clonotype. The rearrangement links TRBV18 to TRBJ2-1; D is unclear. Germline CDR1 reads KGHSH; CDR2 reads LQKENI. The CDR3 has 14 amino acids. V lost 2 bases, J lost 4 bases, and 9 bases lay in between. In DNA, the CDR3 is TGTGCCAGCTCACCAGGAGCAGAATACAATGAGCAGTTCTTC. Its protein product is CASSPGAEYNEQFF.

Concerning this clonotype itself: Since a far larger clone is one base different, this is likely a read error. The rearrangement uses TRBV20-1 and TRBJ2-7, with D uncertain. This CDR3 contains 15 residues. CDR1 and CDR2 from the germline V gene are DFQATT and SNEGSKA (reference sequence). Trimming cost V 2 bases and J 7 bases, with 21 bases left between them. The CDR3 region has the DNA TGCAGTGCTAGACCCGCCATCCGGTCCTACAATGAGCAGTACTTC. Residues: CSARPAIRSYNEQYF.

The chain links TRBV10-2 to TRBJ1-1; D is unclear. Trimming shortened V by 6 bases and J by 2 bases, and 10 bases separated the two germline ends. CDR3 size: 13 residues. CDR1 and CDR2 from the germline V gene are WSHSY and SAAADI. The CDR3: CASRSGLNTEAFF. The CDR3 DNA reads as TGCGCCAGCAGGAGCGGACTTAACACTGAAGCTTTCTTT.

This clonotype was seen repeatedly, ten times or more. The chain uses TRBV5-4 and TRBJ2-1; D is undetermined. Germline V gives CDR1 SGHNT, CDR2 YYREEE (reference sequence). The germline V and J ends were trimmed by 1 base and 0 bases, with 11 bases remaining between them. The CDR3 spans 16 residues. CDR3 nucleotides: TGTGCCAGCAGCTTGTTACAGTTTGGCTCCTACAATGAGCAGTTCTTC. Protein: CASSLLQFGSYNEQFF.

Details on this clonotype: A read error is the likely source, as a far larger clone sits one nucleotide away. The rearrangement joins TRBV12-3 or TRBV12-4 to TRBJ2-1; 9 bases are shared with TRBD1. The J call could be wrong; TRBJ2-5 is a better fit for the DNA end. The CDR3 has 14 residues. The CDR3 sequence: CASSATGGTETQYF. For the CDR3, the DNA is TGTGCCAGCAGCGCTACAGGGGGCACAGAGACCCAGTACTTC.

The chain links TRBV28 to TRBJ2-1; the D call may be TRBD1 or TRBD2 (7 bases each). Trimming removed 2 bases at V and 14 bases at J, with 13 bases between. The CDR3 runs 12 residues. Germline CDR1 is MDHEN and CDR2 is SYDVKM. CDR3: CASSLARGREFF. CDR3 bases: TGTGCCAGCAGTTTAGCCAGGGGGAGGGAGTTCTTC.